This is a list of T cell receptor beta chains from one sample in a study of cytomegalovirus exposure and HLA in healthy donors. Sequencing used immunoSEQ multiplex PCR; TCRdb keeps in-frame clones, though not all of them. The sample lists about 170,000 clones, 82% occurring once. Material: PBMCs. The receptors stem from a male donor in good health and CMV-seronegative. The CDR3 runs from the conserved cysteine through the conserved F or W. Fields, in order: V gene, J gene, D gene, clone size, CDR3 DNA, CDR3 protein. The D gene is left open where the match is weak. Expanded clones get a size class; other rows say once, few or many, or leave the size out.

>TRBV30|TRBJ2-2|NA|NA
TGTGCCTGGAGTGCCCCAGGTTGGACCGGGGAGCTGTTTTTT
CAWSAPGWTGELFF
>TRBV14|TRBJ2-3|TRBD2|NA
TGTGCCAGCAGCCAAGGCCCGGGACTAACGCAGTATTTT
CASSQGPGLTQYF
>TRBV10-3|TRBJ2-2|NA|NA
TGTGCCGCAAGAACCCGTAGCACGACCTCAGGGAATACCGGGGAGCTGTTTTTT
CAARTRSTTSGNTGELFF
>TRBV6-1|TRBJ2-7|TRBD2|NA
TGTGCCAGCAGTAACCCGGGACTAGCGGGAGGCGAGCAGTACTTC
CASSNPGLAGGEQYF
>TRBV7-2|TRBJ2-4|TRBD2|NA
TGTGCCAGCAGCTTAGGCGGGGCGGGAGGGTACATTCAGTACTTC
CASSLGGAGGYIQYF
>TRBV9|TRBJ2-3|NA|once
TGTGCCAGCAGCGTGGCGGGGAACACAGATACGCAGTATTTT
CASSVAGNTDTQYF
>TRBV7-3|TRBJ2-2|NA|NA
TGTGCCAGCAGCGAGCAGGGAACCGGGGAGCTGTTTTTT
CASSEQGTGELFF
>TRBV7-2|TRBJ2-2|TRBD2|NA
TGTGCCAGCAGCTTAAGGGCGGGAGCACGCACCGGGGAGCTGTTTTTT
CASSLRAGARTGELFF
>TRBV6-5|TRBJ2-7|TRBD2|NA
TGTGCCAGCAGTTACGGGGCGGGAGTCTTGACCTACGAGCAGTACTTC
CASSYGAGVLTYEQYF
>TRBV30|TRBJ1-6|TRBD1|NA
TGTGCCTGGAGCAGTCCCGGGACAGTAAATAATTCACCCCTCCACTTT
CAWSSPGTVNNSPLHF
>TRBV7-9|TRBJ1-2|TRBD1|NA
TGTTCCAGCAGCTATCGGGACAGGGGGCGCGGAGGCTACACCTTC
CSSSYRDRGRGGYTF
>TRBV2|TRBJ1-1|NA|NA
TGTGCCAGCAGCGGCACTGGGAGGTCTGAAGCTTTCTTT
CASSGTGRSEAFF
>TRBV11-2|TRBJ1-1|NA|NA
TGTGCCAGCAGCTTAGATGACAGTCCCACTGAAGCTTTCTTT
CASSLDDSPTEAFF
>TRBV2|TRBJ2-1|NA|few
TGTGCCAGGCAGACAGATCTCTCCTACAATGAGCAGTTCTTC
CARQTDLSYNEQFF
>TRBV6-6|TRBJ1-3|NA|NA
TGTGCCAGCAGTTACTCGACCGCTGGGGCAGGAAACACCATATATTTT
CASSYSTAGAGNTIYF
>TRBV5-1|TRBJ2-7|TRBD2|NA
TGCGCCAGCAGCTCCACTAGCGCCAGAGCGGAAGAGCAGTACTTC
CASSSTSARAEEQYF
>TRBV14|TRBJ2-7|NA|few
TGTGCCAGCAGCCAGAGCGTCAATGGCGAGCAGTACTTC
CASSQSVNGEQYF
>TRBV10-3|TRBJ2-1|TRBD2|NA
TGTGCCATCAGTGGGGCGGGAGACAATGAGCAGTTCTTC
CAISGAGDNEQFF
>TRBV6-1|TRBJ1-5|TRBD1|NA
TGTGCCAGCAGACAGGGGGCCGTTCAGCCCCAGCATTTT
CASRQGAVQPQHF
>TRBV27|TRBJ1-6|NA|NA
TGTGCCAGCAGTTTATGGGGTCCGGGATCACCCCTCCACTTT
CASSLWGPGSPLHF
>TRBV6-6|TRBJ2-1|TRBD1|NA
TGTGCCAGCAGCATACAGGGGGCCCCCTACAATGAGCAGTTCTTC
CASSIQGAPYNEQFF
>TRBV6-4|TRBJ2-1|TRBD2|NA
TGTGCCAGCAGTGACGCTCCGGGGGGGAATGAGCAGTTCTTC
CASSDAPGGNEQFF
>TRBV5-4|TRBJ2-1|NA|once
TGTGCCAGCAGTTCGACAGGAGACTCCTACAATGAGCAGTTCTTC
CASSSTGDSYNEQFF
>TRBV6-5|TRBJ2-2|TRBD2|NA
TGTGCCAGCAGTTCTAGCGGACCAGGCGGGGAGCTGTTTTTT
CASSSSGPGGELFF
>TRBV28|TRBJ1-1|TRBD1|few
TGTGCCAGCAGTTTGTGGACAGGGCGGAACACTGAAGCTTTCTTT
CASSLWTGRNTEAFF
>TRBV5-6|TRBJ1-6|TRBD1|NA
TGTGCCAGCAGCTTGTCACTGGGACAGCTCCACTTT
CASSLSLGQLHF
>TRBV7-3|TRBJ2-1|TRBD2|NA
TGTGCCAGCAGCCCCGCCGGGACTAGCGGGGGGGGCTCCTACAATGAGCAGTTCTTC
CASSPAGTSGGGSYNEQFF
>TRBV19|TRBJ1-1|NA|NA
TGTGCCACTAGGTCGGGGACACTTGAAGCTTTCTTT
CATRSGTLEAFF
>TRBV28|TRBJ1-1|NA|NA
TGTGCCAGCAGTTTCTCACAGGGCCCTGAAGCTTTCTTT
CASSFSQGPEAFF
>TRBV2|TRBJ2-1|NA|NA
TGTGCCAGCATGTATCTCTCAGGGCAGTTCTTC
CASMYLSGQFF
>TRBV6-5|TRBJ2-5|NA|NA
TGTGCCAGCAGATCAGGGTTTACTTCAGAGACCCAGTACTTC
CASRSGFTSETQYF
>TRBV30|TRBJ2-2|TRBD2|NA
TGTGCCTGGGGACTAGCGATCACCGGGGAGCTGTTTTTT
CAWGLAITGELFF
>TRBV7-2|TRBJ2-5|TRBD2|NA
TGTGCCAGCAGTTTGCAAAGCGGGGTGGTGGCAGAGACCCAGTACTTC
CASSLQSGVVAETQYF
>TRBV7-2|TRBJ1-1|NA|NA
TGTGCCAGCAGCTTAGCGTGGGAGGTGGCTTTCTTT
CASSLAWEVAFF
>TRBV11-3|TRBJ2-7|NA|NA
TGTGCCAGCAGCTCAACGGCGGCACGGATCTACGAGCAGTACTTC
CASSSTAARIYEQYF
>TRBV4-3|TRBJ1-2|TRBD1|few
TGCGCCAGCAGCCAAACTCTGACAGGGGACTATGGCTACACCTTC
CASSQTLTGDYGYTF
>TRBV9|TRBJ2-1|NA|NA
TGTGCCAGCAGCGTACAGGGAACCTACAATGAGCAGTTCTTC
CASSVQGTYNEQFF
>TRBV7-8|TRBJ2-7|NA|NA
TGTGCCAGCAGCGATACACAGGGATCCTACGAGCAGTACTTC
CASSDTQGSYEQYF
>TRBV6-5|TRBJ1-1|NA|NA
TGTGCCAGCAGTTACCTGCCAGGGAACACTGAAGCTTTCTTT
CASSYLPGNTEAFF
>TRBV29-1|TRBJ1-1|NA|NA
TGCAGCGTGGAAAGGGGGATAGCTGAAGCTTTCTTT
CSVERGIAEAFF
>TRBV5-4|TRBJ1-1|TRBD1|NA
TGTGCCAGCAGCTTGGGTCCACAGGGGATCACTGAAGCTTTCTTT
CASSLGPQGITEAFF
>TRBV27|TRBJ1-2|NA|NA
TGTGCCAGCAGTTCCCGACAGGAGAACTATGGCTACACCTTC
CASSSRQENYGYTF
>TRBV6-5|TRBJ1-6|TRBD1|NA
TGTGCCAGCAGTTACTCGATAGACAGGGCTTACTCACCCCTCCACTTT
CASSYSIDRAYSPLHF
>TRBV19|TRBJ2-3|TRBD2|NA
TGTGCCAGTAGTGGGACTAGCGGGAGGTTTAGCACAGATACGCAGTATTTT
CASSGTSGRFSTDTQYF
>TRBV9|TRBJ1-4|NA|NA
TGTGCCAGCAGCGTATTGCCACAAAATGAAAAACTGTTTTTT
CASSVLPQNEKLFF
>TRBV28|TRBJ2-7|NA|NA
TGTGCCAGCAGTTTCAGATCCTACGAGCAGTACTTC
CASSFRSYEQYF
>TRBV19|TRBJ2-6|TRBD1|few
TGTGCCAGTAGTCGGGACAGGGTATCTGGGGCCAACGTCCTGACTTTC
CASSRDRVSGANVLTF
>TRBV10-3|TRBJ2-2|NA|few
TGTGCCATAAGATGGACAGAGGGCACCGGGGAGCTGTTTTTT
CAIRWTEGTGELFF
>TRBV7-2|TRBJ2-7|NA|NA
TGTGCCAGCACGGGAACGACGGCTACCTACGAGCAGTACTTC
CASTGTTATYEQYF
>TRBV7-9|TRBJ1-2|NA|NA
TGTGCCAGCGTGGAGGGGCAAGGAAACTATGGCTACACCTTC
CASVEGQGNYGYTF
>TRBV7-2|TRBJ1-5|TRBD1|NA
TGTGCCAGCAGCGAGCAAGAGGGACAGAAGCCCCAGCATTTT
CASSEQEGQKPQHF
>TRBV7-2|TRBJ2-1|TRBD2|NA
TGTGCCAGCAGCTTCGGACTAGCGGGGCCTAATGAGCAGTTCTTC
CASSFGLAGPNEQFF
>TRBV5-6|TRBJ2-7|TRBD1|NA
TGTGCCAGCAGCTACTACAGGGGAAAGGCCTACGAGCAGTACTTC
CASSYYRGKAYEQYF
>TRBV2|TRBJ1-1|TRBD1|NA
TGTGCCAGCAGTTTGGGACAGCATGAAGCTTTCTTT
CASSLGQHEAFF
>TRBV7-2|TRBJ1-2|NA|NA
TGTGCCAGCAGTCTTACAGGGAGCTATGGCTACACCTTC
CASSLTGSYGYTF
>TRBV7-6|TRBJ2-2|NA|NA
TGTGCCAGCAGCTTATCAGGGGCTGTGAACACCGGGGAGCTGTTTTTT
CASSLSGAVNTGELFF
>TRBV5-1|TRBJ1-2|TRBD1|once
TGCGCCAGCAGCTCAGGGGGCGACTATGGCTACACCTTC
CASSSGGDYGYTF
>TRBV29-1|TRBJ1-2|TRBD1|once
TGCAGCGTTGAGACAGGGGGTTTTGACGGCTACACCTTC
CSVETGGFDGYTF
>TRBV6-5|TRBJ2-7|NA|NA
TGTGCCAGCAGCTCCCCCGGGGGGCTCTACTACGAGCAGTACTTC
CASSSPGGLYYEQYF